A single sample gave rise to the 14 T cell receptor beta chains below, sequenced in a study of naive and memory T cell subsets. Both TRBC1 and TRBC2 were covered by a beta constant-region primer of two equimolar oligonucleotides. MiXCR, applied by TCRdb to the UMI-ligation and nested PCR reads, yields one record per CDR3 protein. The sample lists around 5,000 distinct CDR3 sequences; over 6% were seen once. Material: effector memory CD8+ T cells from blood. The subset was: effector memory, CD45RA- CD27-. The receptors were gathered from a human donor in good health.

The J gene is TRBJ2-6, the V gene TRBV15, with D tentatively TRBD1 or TRBD2 (5 bases each). This CDR3 has 16 residues. The V gene lost 1 base and the J gene lost 4 bases, with 11 bases spanning the gap. In germline, CDR1 is LNHNV, CDR2 YYDKDF (reference sequence). DNA of the CDR3: TGTGCCACCAGCAGAGGAGGGGAATCCGGGGCCAACGTCCTGACTTTC. Protein product: CATSRGGESGANVLTF.

The chain recombines TRBV4-3 with TRBJ1-2, with D unclear. V was pared by 4 bases and J by 5 bases, with 11 bases between. Germline lookup yields CDR1 LGHNA and CDR2 YSLEER. This CDR3 is 13 amino acids long. The CDR3 spells CASSPVSGYGYTF. The CDR3 DNA sequence: TGCGCCAGCAGCCCCGTCTCGGGGTATGGCTACACCTTC.

This rearrangement joins TRBV6-5 to TRBJ2-1; TRBD2 matches at 10 bases. With V trimmed by 2 bases and J by 6 bases, 4 bases remained unmatched. The CDR3 has 15 amino acids. In germline, CDR1 is MNHEY, CDR2 SVGAGI. Written as DNA, the CDR3 is TGTGCCAGCAGTTACCAGTTAGCGGGAGGCAATGAGCAGTTCTTC. It encodes CASSYQLAGGNEQFF.

This clonotype occurred many times. The chain carries TRBV4-3 and TRBJ2-7; maybe TRBD2 (5 bases). V was cut by 1 base and J by 0 bases, with 10 bases left in between. Germline-derived CDR1 and CDR2 are LGHNA and YSLEER. The CDR3 sequence is 15 residues long. CDR3 nucleotides: TGCGCCAGCAGCCAAGTTGCCGACTACTCCTACGAGCAGTACTTC. Residues: CASSQVADYSYEQYF.

This clonotype is medium-sized within its sample. The rearrangement uses TRBV4-3 and TRBJ2-7; D is ambiguous. V was cut by 3 bases and J by 2 bases, with 14 bases left in between. The CDR3 length is 15 residues. Germline V gene sequence: CDR1 LGHNA, CDR2 YSLEER. The CDR3: CASSHRPTDTYEQYF. The CDR3 DNA reads TGCGCCAGCAGCCATCGACCTACAGATACCTACGAGCAGTACTTC.

This clonotype was recorded at least ten times. The chain has TRBV6-4 and TRBJ2-2; tentatively, D is TRBD1 or TRBD2 (6 bases each). The V gene's germline CDR1 is MRHNA and CDR2 SNTAGT. The V end lost 7 bases, the J end lost 2 bases, and 14 bases lay between the germline ends. The CDR3 contains 15 residues. The CDR3 region has the DNA TGTGCCAGCACGCCACAGGGAGGAAACACCGGGGAGCTGTTTTTT. It yields the protein CASTPQGGNTGELFF.

In this sample, this clonotype turned up a few times. V and J are TRBV20-1 and TRBJ2-1; 16 nucleotides line up with TRBD2. Germline V gene data show CDR1 as DFQATT and CDR2 as SNEGSKA (reference sequence). The CDR3 contains 19 residues. V was pared by 3 bases and J by 1 base, with 9 bases of the junction left unmatched. CDR3 region: CSARGLAGGSGWSYNEQFF. CDR3 coding DNA: TGCAGTGCTAGGGGACTAGCGGGAGGGTCGGGGTGGTCCTACAATGAGCAGTTCTTC.

The sample holds many counts of this clonotype. The V call is TRBV14, the J call TRBJ2-1; D gene unclear. Trimming cost V 0 bases and J 0 bases, with 9 bases left between them. Germline V lookup: CDR1 SGHDN, CDR2 FVKESK. The CDR3 consists of 16 residues. Here the CDR3 DNA reads TGTGCCAGCAGCCAAGATGAGACTGACTCCTACAATGAGCAGTTCTTC. Its translation: CASSQDETDSYNEQFF. Filled out from reference TRBV14 and TRBJ2-1, the complete variable domain reads EAGVTQFPSHSVIEKGQTVTLRCDPISGHDNLYWYRRVMGKEIKFLLHFVKESKQDESGMPNNRFLAERTGGTYSTLKVQPAELEDSGVYFCASSQDETDSYNEQFFGPGTRLTVL.

In its sample, this clonotype was seen many times. V gene TRBV20-1 combines with J gene TRBJ2-3; TRBD2 is a possible D gene (6 bases). Germline assignment: CDR1 DFQATT and CDR2 SNEGSKA (reference sequence). CDR3 size: 15 residues. Trimming shortened V by 0 bases and J by 4 bases, and 14 bases separated the two germline ends. CDR3 sequence reads: CSAREGGVEADTQYF. The CDR3, as DNA: TGCAGTGCTAGAGAGGGCGGGGTGGAGGCAGATACGCAGTATTTT.

This clonotype has ten or more counts. This chain links TRBV20-1 with TRBJ1-5; D is unclear. Germline V lookup: CDR1 DFQATT, CDR2 SNEGSKA (reference sequence). CDR3 size: 14 residues. V shed 4 bases and J shed 6 bases, with 16 bases lying between them. The chain's CDR3 is CSATRTVGGQPQHF. The CDR3, as DNA: TGCAGTGCTACCCGGACCGTTGGCGGTCAGCCCCAGCATTTT.

This clonotype is classed as medium-sized (0.01 to 0.1%). The J gene is TRBJ2-2, the V gene TRBV20-1; 7 positions agree with TRBD1. With V trimmed by 0 bases and J by 3 bases, 10 bases remained unmatched. Per the germline V gene, CDR1 is DFQATT and CDR2 is SNEGSKA (reference sequence). CDR3 size: 17 residues. The CDR3 DNA follows: TGCAGTGCTAGAGACCCTTGGACAGGCACCGACACCGGGGAGCTGTTTTTT. It specifies CSARDPWTGTDTGELFF.

By share, this clonotype ranks as medium-sized (0.01 to 0.1%). The chain links TRBV6-4 to TRBJ1-1, with 7 bases aligning to TRBD1. The junction had 7 bases not matched to a gene; V was cut back by 3 bases and J by 6 bases. The germline CDR1 and CDR2 sequences are MRHNA and SNTAGT. This CDR3 region has 14 residues. The CDR3 protein is CASSESGTAAEAFF. CDR3 nucleotides: TGTGCCAGCAGTGAATCCGGGACAGCGGCTGAAGCTTTCTTT.

The sample holds a few counts of this clonotype. This chain joins TRBV6-2 or TRBV6-3 and TRBJ2-6; no definite D call. The CDR3 spans 14 residues. Germline assignment: CDR1 MNHEY and CDR2 SVGEGT. Between the trimmed V and J ends, which lost 5 bases and 4 bases, there was a span of 9 bases. This CDR3 reads CASSLVSGANVLTF. The DNA of the CDR3 is TGTGCCAGCAGTCTAGTCTCCGGGGCCAACGTCCTGACTTTC.

This clonotype was seen ten or more times. For the CDR3, the DNA is TGCAGTGCCCCGGGACAGGCCGATAATTCACCCCTCCACTTT. Protein sequence: CSAPGQADNSPLHF. V and J are TRBV20-1 and TRBJ1-6, with 8 bases aligning to TRBD1. The CDR3 contains 14 residues. CDR1 and CDR2 from the germline V gene are DFQATT and SNEGSKA (reference sequence). With 6 bases clipped from V and 5 bases from J, the junction kept 6 bases outside the gene matches.